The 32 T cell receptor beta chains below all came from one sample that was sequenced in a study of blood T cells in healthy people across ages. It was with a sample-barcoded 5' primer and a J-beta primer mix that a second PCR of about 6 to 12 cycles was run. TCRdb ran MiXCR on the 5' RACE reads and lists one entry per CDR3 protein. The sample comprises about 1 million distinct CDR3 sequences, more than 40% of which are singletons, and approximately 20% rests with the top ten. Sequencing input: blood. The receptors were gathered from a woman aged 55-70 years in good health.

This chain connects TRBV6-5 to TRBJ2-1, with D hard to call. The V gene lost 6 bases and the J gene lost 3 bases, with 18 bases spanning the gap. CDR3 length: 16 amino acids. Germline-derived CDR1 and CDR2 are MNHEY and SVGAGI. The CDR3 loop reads CASSPGREILYNEQFF. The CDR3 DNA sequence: TGTGCCAGCAGCCCCGGACGTGAGATCCTCTACAATGAGCAGTTCTTC.

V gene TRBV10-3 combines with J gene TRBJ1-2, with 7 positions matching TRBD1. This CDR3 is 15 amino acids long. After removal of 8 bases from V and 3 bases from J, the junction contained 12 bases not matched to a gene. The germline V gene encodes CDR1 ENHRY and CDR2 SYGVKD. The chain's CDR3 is CAIGRDSRGDYGYTF. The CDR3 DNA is TGTGCCATCGGCAGGGACAGCCGAGGGGACTATGGCTACACCTTC.

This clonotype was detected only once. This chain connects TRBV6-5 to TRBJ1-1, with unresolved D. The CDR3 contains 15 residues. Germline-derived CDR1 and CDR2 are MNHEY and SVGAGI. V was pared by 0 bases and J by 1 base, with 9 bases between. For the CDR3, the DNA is TGTGCCAGCAGTTACTCCGGACCAGAGAACACTGAAGCTTTCTTT. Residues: CASSYSGPENTEAFF.

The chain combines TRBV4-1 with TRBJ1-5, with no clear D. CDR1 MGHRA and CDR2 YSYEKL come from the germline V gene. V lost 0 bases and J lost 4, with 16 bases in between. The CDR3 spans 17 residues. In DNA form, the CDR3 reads TGCGCCAGCAGCCAAGAATCTTACCGGACCCTAAATCAGCCCCAGCATTTT. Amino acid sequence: CASSQESYRTLNQPQHF.

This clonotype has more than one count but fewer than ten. Here the CDR3 DNA reads TGCAGCGTTAGGCGACAGGTTCAAGAGACCCAGTACTTC. Translating it yields CSVRRQVQETQYF. The chain uses TRBV29-1 and TRBJ2-5; TRBD1 is a possible D gene (6 bases). V dropped 5 bases and J dropped 2 bases, with 12 bases sitting between them. CDR1 and CDR2 (germline): SQVTM, ANQGSEA. CDR3 length: 13 residues.

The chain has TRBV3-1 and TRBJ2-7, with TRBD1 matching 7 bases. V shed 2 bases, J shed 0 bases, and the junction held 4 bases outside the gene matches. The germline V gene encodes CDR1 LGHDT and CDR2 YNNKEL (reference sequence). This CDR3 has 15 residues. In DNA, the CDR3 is TGTGCCAGCAGCCAACGGGGACAGTCCTCCTACGAGCAGTACTTC. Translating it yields CASSQRGQSSYEQYF.

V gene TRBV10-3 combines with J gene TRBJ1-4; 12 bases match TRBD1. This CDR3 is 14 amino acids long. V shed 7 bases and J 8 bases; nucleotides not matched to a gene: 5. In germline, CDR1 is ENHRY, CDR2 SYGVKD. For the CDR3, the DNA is TGTGCCATCAAGGGGACAGGGGGCGAGGAAAAACTGTTTTTT. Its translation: CAIKGTGGEEKLFF.

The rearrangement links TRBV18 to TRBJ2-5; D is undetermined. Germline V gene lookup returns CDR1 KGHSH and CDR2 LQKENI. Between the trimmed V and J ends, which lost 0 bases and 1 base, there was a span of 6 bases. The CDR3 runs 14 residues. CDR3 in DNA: TGTGCCAGCTCACCACCGATGGGCCAAGAGACCCAGTACTTC. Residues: CASSPPMGQETQYF.

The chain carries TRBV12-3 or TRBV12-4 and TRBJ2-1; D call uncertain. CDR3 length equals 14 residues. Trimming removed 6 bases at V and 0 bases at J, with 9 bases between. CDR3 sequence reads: CASSDASSYNEQFF. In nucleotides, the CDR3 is TGTGCCAGCAGCGATGCGAGCTCCTACAATGAGCAGTTCTTC.

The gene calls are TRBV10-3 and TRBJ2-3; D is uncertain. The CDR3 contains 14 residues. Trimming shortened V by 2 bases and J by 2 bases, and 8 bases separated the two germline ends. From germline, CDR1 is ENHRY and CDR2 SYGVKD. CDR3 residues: CAISEVRATDTQYF. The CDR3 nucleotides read TGTGCCATCAGTGAGGTCCGGGCCACAGATACGCAGTATTTT.

CDR3 loop: CASSPLTRQGKYF. In nucleotides, the CDR3 is TGTGCCAGCAGCCCCCTGACACGGCAGGGAAAGTACTTC. This sequence joins TRBV27 and TRBJ2-5; tentative D call: TRBD1 (5 bases). V was pared by 6 bases and J by 12 bases, with 20 bases between. CDR1 and CDR2 from the germline V gene are MNHEY and SMNVEV (reference sequence). The length of the CDR3 is 13 residues.

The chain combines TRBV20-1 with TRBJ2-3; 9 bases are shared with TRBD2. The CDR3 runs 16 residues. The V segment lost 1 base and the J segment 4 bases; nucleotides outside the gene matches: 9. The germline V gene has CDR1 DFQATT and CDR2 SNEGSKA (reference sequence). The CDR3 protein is CSARGAAGGASDTQYF. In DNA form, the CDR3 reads TGCAGTGCTAGAGGCGCAGCGGGAGGCGCCTCAGATACGCAGTATTTT.

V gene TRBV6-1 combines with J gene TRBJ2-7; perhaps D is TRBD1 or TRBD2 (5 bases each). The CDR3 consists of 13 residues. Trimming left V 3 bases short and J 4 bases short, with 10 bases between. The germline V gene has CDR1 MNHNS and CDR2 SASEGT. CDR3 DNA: TGTGCCAGCAGTGACCCATGGGGGTACGAGCAGTACTTC. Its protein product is CASSDPWGYEQYF.

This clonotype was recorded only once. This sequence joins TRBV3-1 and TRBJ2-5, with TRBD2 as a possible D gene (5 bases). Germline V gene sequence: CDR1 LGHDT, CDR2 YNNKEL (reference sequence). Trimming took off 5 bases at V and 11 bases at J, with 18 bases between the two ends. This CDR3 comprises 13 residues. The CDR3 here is CASSSSSVGEQYF. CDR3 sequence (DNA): TGTGCCAGCAGCAGCTCCAGCGTCGGGGAGCAGTACTTC.

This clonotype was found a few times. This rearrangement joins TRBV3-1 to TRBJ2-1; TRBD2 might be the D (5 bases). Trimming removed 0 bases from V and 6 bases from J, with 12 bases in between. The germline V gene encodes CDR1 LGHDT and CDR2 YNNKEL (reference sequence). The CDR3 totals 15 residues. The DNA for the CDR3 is TGTGCCAGCAGCCAAGATAGGGAGCCCCTCAATGAGCAGTTCTTC. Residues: CASSQDREPLNEQFF.

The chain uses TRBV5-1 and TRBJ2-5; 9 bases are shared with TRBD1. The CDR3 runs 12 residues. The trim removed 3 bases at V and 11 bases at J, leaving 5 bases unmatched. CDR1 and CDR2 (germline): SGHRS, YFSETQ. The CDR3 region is CASSWDREEQYF. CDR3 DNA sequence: TGCGCCAGCAGCTGGGACAGGGAGGAGCAGTACTTC.

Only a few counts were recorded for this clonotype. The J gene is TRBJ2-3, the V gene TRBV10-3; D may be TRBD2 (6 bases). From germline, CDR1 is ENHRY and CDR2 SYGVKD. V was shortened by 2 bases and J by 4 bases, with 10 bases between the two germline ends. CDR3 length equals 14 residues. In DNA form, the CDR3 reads TGTGCCATCAGTGAGGGGACTGCATCAGATACGCAGTATTTT. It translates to CAISEGTASDTQYF.

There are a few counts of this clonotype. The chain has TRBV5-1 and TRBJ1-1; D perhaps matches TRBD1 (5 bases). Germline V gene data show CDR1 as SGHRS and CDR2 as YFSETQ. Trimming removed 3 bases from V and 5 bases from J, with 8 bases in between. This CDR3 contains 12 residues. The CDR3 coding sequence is TGCGCCAGCAGCTGGGGGGATACTGAAGCTTTCTTT. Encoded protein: CASSWGDTEAFF.

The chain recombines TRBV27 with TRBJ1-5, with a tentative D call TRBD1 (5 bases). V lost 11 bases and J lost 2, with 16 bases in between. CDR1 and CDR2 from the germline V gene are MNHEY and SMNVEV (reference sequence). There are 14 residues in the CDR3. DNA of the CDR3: TGTGCCTCCAGTAGGCAGGGAGGCAATCAGCCCCAGCATTTT. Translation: CASSRQGGNQPQHF.

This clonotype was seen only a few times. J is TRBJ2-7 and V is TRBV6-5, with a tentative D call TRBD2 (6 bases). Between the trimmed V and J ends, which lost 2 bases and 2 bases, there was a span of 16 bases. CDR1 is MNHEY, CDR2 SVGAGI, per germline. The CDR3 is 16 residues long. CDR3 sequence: CASSYISGTLAYEQYF. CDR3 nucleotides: TGTGCCAGCAGTTACATTTCGGGGACTCTTGCCTACGAGCAGTACTTC.

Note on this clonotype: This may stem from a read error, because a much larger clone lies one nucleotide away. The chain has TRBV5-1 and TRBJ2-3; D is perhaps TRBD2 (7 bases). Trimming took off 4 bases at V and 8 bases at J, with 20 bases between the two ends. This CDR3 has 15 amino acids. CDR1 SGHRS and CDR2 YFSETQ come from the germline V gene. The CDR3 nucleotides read TGCGCCAGCAGCGCCCGGGGGGCCGCTGTCGGTACGCAGTATTTT. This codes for CASSARGAAVGTQYF.

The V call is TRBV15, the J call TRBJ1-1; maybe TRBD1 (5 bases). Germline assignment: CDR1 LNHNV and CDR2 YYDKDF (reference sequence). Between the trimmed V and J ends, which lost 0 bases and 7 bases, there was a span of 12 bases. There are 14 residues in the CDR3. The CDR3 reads CATSRDLQAGEAFF. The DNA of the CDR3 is TGTGCCACCAGCAGAGATCTACAGGCTGGTGAAGCTTTCTTT. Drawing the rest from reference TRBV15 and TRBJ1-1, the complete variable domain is DAMVIQNPRYQVTQFGKPVTLSCSQTLNHNVMYWYQQKSSQAPKLLFHYYDKDFNNEADTPDNFQSRRPNTSFCFLDIRSPGLGDTAMYLCATSRDLQAGEAFFGQGTRLTVV.

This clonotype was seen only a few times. The CDR3 spells CASSEYLDTQYF. In nucleotides, the CDR3 is TGTGCCAGCAGTGAATATCTCGATACGCAGTATTTT. The chain couples TRBV25-1 to TRBJ2-3, with D hard to call. V lost 0 bases and J 6 bases, leaving 4 bases between the germline ends. The CDR3 loop spans 12 amino acids. Germline lookup yields CDR1 MGHDK and CDR2 SYGVNS.

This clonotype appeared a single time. This CDR3 is CSARETGQINTF. In nucleotides, the CDR3 is TGCAGTGCTAGAGAAACCGGACAGATCAACACCTTC. The chain employs TRBV20-1 and TRBJ1-2; D is perhaps TRBD1 (6 bases). Germline V lookup: CDR1 DFQATT, CDR2 SNEGSKA (reference sequence). The CDR3 contains 12 residues. Deletions cut 0 bases from V and 12 bases from J, with 14 bases between.

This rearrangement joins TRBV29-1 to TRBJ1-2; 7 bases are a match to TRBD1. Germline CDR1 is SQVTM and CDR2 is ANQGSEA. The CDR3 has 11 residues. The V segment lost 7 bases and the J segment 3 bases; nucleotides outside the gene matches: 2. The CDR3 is CSGGQDYGYTF. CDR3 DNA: TGCAGCGGTGGACAGGACTATGGCTACACCTTC.

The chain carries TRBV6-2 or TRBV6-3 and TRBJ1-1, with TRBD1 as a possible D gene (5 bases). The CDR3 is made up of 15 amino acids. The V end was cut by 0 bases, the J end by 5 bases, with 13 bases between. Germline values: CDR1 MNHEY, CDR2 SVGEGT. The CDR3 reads CASSYSNQGGTEAFF. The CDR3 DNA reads TGTGCCAGCAGTTACTCGAACCAGGGAGGGACTGAAGCTTTCTTT.

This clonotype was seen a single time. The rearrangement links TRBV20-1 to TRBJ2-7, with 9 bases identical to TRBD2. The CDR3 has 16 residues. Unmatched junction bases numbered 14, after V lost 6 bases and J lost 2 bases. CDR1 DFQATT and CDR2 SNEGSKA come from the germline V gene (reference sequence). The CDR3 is CSANKGVPSGTYEQYF. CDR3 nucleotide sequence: TGCAGTGCCAACAAGGGGGTCCCTAGCGGGACCTACGAGCAGTACTTC.

CDR3 region: CASSVPGGGGYYEQYF. CDR3 sequence (DNA): TGTGCCAGCAGTGTCCCGGGTGGGGGAGGCTACTACGAGCAGTACTTC. This chain connects TRBV25-1 to TRBJ2-7; the D gene is possibly TRBD2 (6 bases). The CDR3 has 16 amino acids. CDR1 is MGHDK and CDR2 is SYGVNS in the germline V gene. V was trimmed by 4 bases and J by 3 bases, leaving 19 bases between them.

The CDR3 loop is CASSGGGGRDTQYF. CDR3 in DNA: TGTGCCAGCAGCGGAGGGGGGGGCAGGGATACGCAGTATTTT. This chain joins TRBV9 and TRBJ2-3, with D possibly matching TRBD2 (7 bases). Trimming left V 3 bases short and J 6 bases short, with 14 bases between. This CDR3 contains 14 residues. The germline V gene encodes CDR1 SGDLS and CDR2 YYNGEE.

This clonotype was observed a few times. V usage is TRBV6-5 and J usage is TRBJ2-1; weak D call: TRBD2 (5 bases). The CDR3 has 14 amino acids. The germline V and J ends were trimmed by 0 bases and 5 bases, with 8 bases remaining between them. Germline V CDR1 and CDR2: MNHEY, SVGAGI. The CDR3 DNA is TGTGCCAGCAGTTACTCGGACTCAAACAATGAGCAGTTCTTC. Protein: CASSYSDSNNEQFF.

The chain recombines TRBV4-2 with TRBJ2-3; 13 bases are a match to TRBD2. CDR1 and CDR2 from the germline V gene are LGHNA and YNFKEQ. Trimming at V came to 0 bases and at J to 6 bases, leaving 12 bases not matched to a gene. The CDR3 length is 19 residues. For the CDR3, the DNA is TGTGCCAGCAGCCAAGATAGGGACTGGAAACTAGCGGGAGGGGATACGCAGTATTTT. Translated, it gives CASSQDRDWKLAGGDTQYF.

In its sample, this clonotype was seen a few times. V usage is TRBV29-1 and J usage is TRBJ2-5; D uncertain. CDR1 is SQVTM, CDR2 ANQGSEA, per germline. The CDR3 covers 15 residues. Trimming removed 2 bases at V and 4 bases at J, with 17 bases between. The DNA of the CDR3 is TGCAGCGTTGAAACTCGACTTACAGTGGGAGAGACCCAGTACTTC. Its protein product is CSVETRLTVGETQYF.